These 15 T cell receptor beta chains share one sample of origin, sequenced in a study of CD8+ T cells in alopecia areata. As to treatment: oral pan-JAK inhibitor, 5-10 mg twice daily. TCR sequencing used cDNA made by reverse transcription of extracted RNA. The assay was immunoSEQ multiplex PCR, and TCRdb's table has in-frame clones only and misses some. The top ten clones hold approximately 1% of a sample with fewer than 250,000 clones, 60% of them seen once. Material: CD4+ T cells sorted from blood, obtained at week 24, from a patient treated with tofacitinib. The receptor set was obtained from a human donor with alopecia areata.

V and J are TRBV14 and TRBJ2-1; 10 bases match TRBD2. This CDR3 is built from 15 residues. Germline V lookup: CDR1 SGHDN, CDR2 FVKESK. J gave up 8 bases and V 0 bases, and 4 bases lay outside the gene matches. The CDR3 DNA reads as TGTGCCAGCAGCCAAGAGAGCGGGGGGGCATATGAGCAGTTCTTC. Translating gives CASSQESGGAYEQFF.

The J gene is TRBJ2-7, the V gene TRBV30, with a possible D match to TRBD2 (5 bases). V was clipped by 2 bases and J by 0 bases, with 8 bases between them. This CDR3 has 13 amino acids. Germline-derived CDR1 and CDR2 are GTSNPN and SVGIG (reference sequence). DNA of the CDR3: TGTGCCTGGAGTTCTGGGAGCTCCTACGAGCAGTACTTC. Its translation: CAWSSGSSYEQYF.

This chain links TRBV4-3 with TRBJ1-4, with D maybe TRBD1 (5 bases). Germline values: CDR1 LGHNA, CDR2 YSLEER. The CDR3 contains 16 residues. V was trimmed by 0 bases and J by 6 bases, leaving 14 bases between them. The CDR3, as DNA: TGCGCCAGCAGCCAAGATAAGGACGGGGGGTATGAAAAACTGTTTTTT. It is translated as CASSQDKDGGYEKLFF.

The V and J genes are TRBV5-1 and TRBJ2-6, with D hard to call. Germline V gives CDR1 SGHRS, CDR2 YFSETQ. V lost 4 bases and J lost 0, with 8 bases in between. The CDR3 spans 15 residues. For the CDR3, the DNA is TGCGCCAGCAGCCCTTCCGGCTCTGGGGCCAACGTCCTGACTTTC. Encoded protein: CASSPSGSGANVLTF.

V is TRBV7-2 and J is TRBJ2-7; D unclear. The CDR3 contains 14 residues. From germline, CDR1 is SGHTA and CDR2 FQGNSA. The V and J ends lost 5 bases and 3 bases respectively, with 14 bases between them. CDR3 in amino acids: CASSPRTEFYEQYF. The CDR3 DNA reads TGTGCCAGCAGCCCACGGACGGAATTCTACGAGCAGTACTTC.

This clone has only a few counts. The rearrangement uses TRBV4-3 and TRBJ1-4; D is undetermined. The length of the CDR3 is 16 residues. The V and J ends lost 0 bases and 8 bases respectively, with 16 bases between them. CDR1 is LGHNA, CDR2 YSLEER, per germline. The DNA for the CDR3 is TGCGCCAGCAGCCAAGAGCATGGCGGAAGCTGGGAAAAACTGTTTTTT. This encodes CASSQEHGGSWEKLFF.

This chain uses TRBV27 with TRBJ2-1; 8 bases line up with TRBD2. Per the germline V gene, CDR1 is MNHEY and CDR2 is SMNVEV (reference sequence). This CDR3 spans 17 amino acids. V gave up 3 bases and J gave up 6 bases; unmatched junction bases: 13. The CDR3 coding sequence is TGTGCCAGCAGTTTGCTCACCCAGCGGGGGTTTCCCAATGAGCAGTTCTTC. It yields the protein CASSLLTQRGFPNEQFF.

The CDR3 is CASSQDRVDPYEQYF. Written as DNA, the CDR3 is TGCGCCAGCAGCCAAGATCGGGTAGACCCCTACGAGCAGTACTTC. The gene calls are TRBV4-3 and TRBJ2-7; D call uncertain. CDR1 is LGHNA and CDR2 is YSLEER in the germline V gene. The V and J ends lost 0 bases and 2 bases respectively, with 11 bases between them. CDR3 length equals 15 residues.

In its sample, this clone was seen many times. The rearrangement uses TRBV2 and TRBJ1-6, with D possibly matching TRBD1 (6 bases). The CDR3 runs to 14 residues. With 5 bases removed from V and 8 bases from J, the gap between germline ends came to 13 bases. Germline V gene sequence: CDR1 SNHLY, CDR2 FYNNEI. The CDR3 protein is CASSKKDSHSPLHF. Here the CDR3 DNA reads TGTGCCAGCAGTAAAAAGGACAGTCATTCACCCCTCCACTTT.

The CDR3: CASSPLEAMNTEAFF. CDR3 DNA: TGCGCCAGCAGCCCACTGGAGGCTATGAACACTGAAGCTTTCTTT. The chain has TRBV5-1 and TRBJ1-1; D not certain. This CDR3 spans 15 amino acids. Trimming pared 4 bases from V and 0 bases from J, leaving 13 bases between. Germline values: CDR1 SGHRS, CDR2 YFSETQ.

This clone was recorded a few times. V and J are TRBV27 and TRBJ2-3; possibly TRBD1 for D (6 bases). CDR3 length: 15 amino acids. CDR1 and CDR2 (germline): MNHEY, SMNVEV (reference sequence). V lost 3 bases to trimming and J lost 3 bases, with 13 bases between them. The CDR3 nucleotides are TGTGCCAGCAGTTTGGGCAGGGGAATTACAGATACGCAGTATTTT. Translating it yields CASSLGRGITDTQYF.

J is TRBJ2-1 and V is TRBV4-3; 13 positions agree with TRBD2. V trimming: 4 bases; J trimming: 5 bases; junction bases outside the gene matches: 2. The V gene's germline CDR1 is LGHNA and CDR2 YSLEER. The CDR3 length is 15 residues. For the CDR3, the DNA is TGCGCCAGCAGCCGGGGGACTAGCGGGGACAATGAGCAGTTCTTC. Amino acid sequence: CASSRGTSGDNEQFF.

The chain links TRBV29-1 to TRBJ2-3; a possible D gene is TRBD1 (6 bases). Germline V gene lookup returns CDR1 SQVTM and CDR2 ANQGSEA. V lost 6 bases to trimming and J lost 1 base, with 11 bases between them. The CDR3 length is 13 residues. CDR3 sequence reads: CSVQKGGTDTQYF. In DNA form, the CDR3 reads TGCAGCGTCCAAAAGGGGGGCACAGATACGCAGTATTTT.

The chain uses TRBV5-6 and TRBJ2-7, with 9 bases lining up with TRBD1. The CDR3 runs to 15 residues. Germline V CDR1 and CDR2: SGHDT, YYEEEE. V trimming: 0 bases; J trimming: 1 base; junction bases outside the gene matches: 2. The CDR3 protein is CASSLGDRASYEQYF. CDR3 in DNA: TGTGCCAGCAGCTTGGGGGACAGGGCATCCTACGAGCAGTACTTC.

This clone was detected only a few times. The chain joins TRBV18 to TRBJ2-2; possible D gene TRBD1, 6 bases. The germline V and J ends were trimmed by 10 bases and 1 base, with 16 bases remaining between them. From germline, CDR1 is KGHSH and CDR2 LQKENI. The CDR3 runs 15 residues. CDR3 coding DNA: TGTGCCACTCTTACGGGACACCTGAACACCGGGGAGCTGTTTTTT. It codes for CATLTGHLNTGELFF.